A selection of T cell receptor beta chains follows, all from one sample in a study of vaccination and CD4 T cells after COVID-19. TCRdb analysed the PCR reads with MiXCR anew, one entry per CDR3 protein. The data contain about 15,000 distinct CDR3 sequences, around 50% of them singletons. For these TCRs, the target antigens are not known. This specimen was CD4+ T cells from blood, cultured in vitro, taken about 7 months after SARS-CoV-2 vaccination. All receptors derive from a human donor who had recovered from COVID-19. CDR3s include the opening cysteine and the closing phenylalanine or tryptophan. D genes are given only for firm matches. The size field is filled for only some rows; it gives once, few, many or a size class.

j_call clone_size d_call v_call cdr3_aa cdr3_nt
TRBJ2-1 . TRBD2 TRBV20-1 CSARELAGVNYNEQFF TGCAGTGCTAGGGAACTAGCGGGAGTAAACTACAATGAGCAGTTCTTC
TRBJ1-2 few . TRBV15 CATSTKKEARYGYTF TGTGCCACCAGCACTAAAAAGGAGGCTAGGTATGGCTACACCTTC
TRBJ2-1 . . TRBV7-6 CASSLALGLEQFF TGTGCCAGCAGCTTAGCGTTAGGTCTCGAGCAGTTCTTC
TRBJ1-1 . . TRBV5-1 CASSFTTATEAFF TGCGCCAGCAGCTTTACTACAGCTACTGAAGCTTTCTTT
TRBJ2-1 once . TRBV7-2 CASSSRRSGGAYNEQFF TGTGCCAGCAGCTCGAGGAGATCAGGGGGGGCCTACAATGAGCAGTTCTTC
TRBJ2-5 . TRBD2 TRBV5-4 CASSKKRGTSGYQETQYF TGTGCCAGCAGCAAGAAGAGAGGGACTAGTGGGTACCAAGAGACCCAGTACTTC
TRBJ2-5 few TRBD2 TRBV20-1 CSARSPRGDQETQYF TGCAGTGCTAGGTCCCCCCGGGGGGACCAAGAGACCCAGTACTTC
TRBJ2-7 . TRBD2 TRBV20-1 CSARNGLAGSYEQYF TGCAGTGCTCGCAATGGACTAGCGGGCTCCTACGAGCAGTACTTC
TRBJ1-2 few TRBD1 TRBV20-1 CSARVGTGVYGYTF TGCAGTGCTAGAGTAGGGACAGGGGTCTATGGCTACACCTTC
TRBJ2-3 . . TRBV20-1 CSARDSRIASTDTQYF TGCAGTGCTAGAGATTCGAGGATAGCGAGCACAGATACGCAGTATTTT
TRBJ1-5 medium-sized . TRBV6-2/TRBV6-3 CASRAGDIGFNQPQHF TGTGCCAGCAGAGCCGGGGACATCGGATTCAATCAGCCCCAGCATTTT
TRBJ1-5 . . TRBV20-1 CSASVRAGQPQHF TGCAGTGCTAGCGTTAGGGCGGGGCAGCCCCAGCATTTT
TRBJ2-3 . TRBD1 TRBV6-1 CASKGQGARRDTQYF TGTGCCAGCAAAGGACAGGGGGCGCGCCGAGATACGCAGTATTTT
TRBJ2-5 few . TRBV7-2 CASSPPERARETQYF TGTGCCAGCAGCCCCCCTGAGCGGGCGAGGGAGACCCAGTACTTC
TRBJ1-1 few . TRBV2 CASGNRRPEAFF TGTGCCAGCGGAAATCGTCGGCCCGAAGCTTTCTTT
TRBJ1-2 . . TRBV27 CASRQWSGRDYGYTF TGTGCCAGCAGACAATGGTCGGGCAGGGACTATGGCTACACCTTC
TRBJ2-7 few . TRBV6-2/TRBV6-3 CASGLARALSSYEQYF TGTGCCAGCGGGCTGGCCCGAGCGTTGAGCTCCTACGAGCAGTACTTC
TRBJ2-1 once . TRBV20-1 CSATFQLGEQFF TGCAGTGCTACGTTCCAGTTAGGTGAGCAGTTCTTC
TRBJ2-1 . TRBD2 TRBV7-6 CASGAGVYNEQFF TGTGCCAGTGGAGCGGGAGTCTACAATGAGCAGTTCTTC